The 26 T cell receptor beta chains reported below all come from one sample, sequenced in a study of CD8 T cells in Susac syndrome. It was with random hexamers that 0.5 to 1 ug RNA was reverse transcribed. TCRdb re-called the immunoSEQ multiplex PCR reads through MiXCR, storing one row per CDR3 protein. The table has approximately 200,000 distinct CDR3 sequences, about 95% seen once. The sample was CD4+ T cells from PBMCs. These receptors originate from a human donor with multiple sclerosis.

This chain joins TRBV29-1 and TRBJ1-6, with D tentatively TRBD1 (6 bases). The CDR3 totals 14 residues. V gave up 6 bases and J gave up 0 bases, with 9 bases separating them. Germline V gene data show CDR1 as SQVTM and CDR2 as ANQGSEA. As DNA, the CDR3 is TGCAGCGTCCTGGACAGCTCCTATAATTCACCCCTCCACTTT. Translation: CSVLDSSYNSPLHF.

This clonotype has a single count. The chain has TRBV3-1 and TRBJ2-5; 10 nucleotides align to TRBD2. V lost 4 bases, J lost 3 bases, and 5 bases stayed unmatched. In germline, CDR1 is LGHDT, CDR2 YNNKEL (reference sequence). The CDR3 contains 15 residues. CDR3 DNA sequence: TGTGCCAGCAGCCGCGGACTAGCGGATAAAGAGACCCAGTACTTC. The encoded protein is CASSRGLADKETQYF.

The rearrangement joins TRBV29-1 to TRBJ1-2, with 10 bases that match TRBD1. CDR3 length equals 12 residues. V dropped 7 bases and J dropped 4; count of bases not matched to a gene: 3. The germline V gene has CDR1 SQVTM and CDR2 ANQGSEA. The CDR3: CSAGTGAYGYTF. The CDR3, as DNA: TGCAGCGCCGGGACAGGGGCCTATGGCTACACCTTC.

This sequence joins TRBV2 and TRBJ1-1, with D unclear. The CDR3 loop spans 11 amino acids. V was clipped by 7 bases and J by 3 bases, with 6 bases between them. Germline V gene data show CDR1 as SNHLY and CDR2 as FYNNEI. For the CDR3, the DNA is TGTGCCAGCACTCAGGACACTGAAGCTTTCTTT. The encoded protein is CASTQDTEAFF.

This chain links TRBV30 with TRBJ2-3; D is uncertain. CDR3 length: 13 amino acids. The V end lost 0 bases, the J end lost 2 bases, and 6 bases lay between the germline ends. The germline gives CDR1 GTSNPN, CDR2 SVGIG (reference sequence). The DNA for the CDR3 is TGTGCCTGGAGTGTCACAGTCACAGATACGCAGTATTTT. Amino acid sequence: CAWSVTVTDTQYF.

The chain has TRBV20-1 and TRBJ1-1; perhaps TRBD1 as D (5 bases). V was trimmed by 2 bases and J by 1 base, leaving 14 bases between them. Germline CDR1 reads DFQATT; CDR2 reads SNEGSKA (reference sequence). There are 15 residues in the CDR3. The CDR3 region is CSARNPPQGNTEAFF. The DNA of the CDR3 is TGCAGTGCTAGAAATCCCCCCCAGGGGAACACTGAAGCTTTCTTT.

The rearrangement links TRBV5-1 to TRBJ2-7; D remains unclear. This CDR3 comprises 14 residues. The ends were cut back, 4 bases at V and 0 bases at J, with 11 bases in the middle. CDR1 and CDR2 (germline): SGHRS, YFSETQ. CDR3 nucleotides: TGCGCCAGCAGCCTTGAACAGCGCTCCTACGAGCAGTACTTC. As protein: CASSLEQRSYEQYF.

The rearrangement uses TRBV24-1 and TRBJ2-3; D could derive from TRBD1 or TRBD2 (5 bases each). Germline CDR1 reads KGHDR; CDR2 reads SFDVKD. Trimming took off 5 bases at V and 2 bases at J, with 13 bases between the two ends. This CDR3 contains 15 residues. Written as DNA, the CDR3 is TGTGCCACCAGTGCTGGGACCCGGTTCACAGATACGCAGTATTTT. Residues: CATSAGTRFTDTQYF.

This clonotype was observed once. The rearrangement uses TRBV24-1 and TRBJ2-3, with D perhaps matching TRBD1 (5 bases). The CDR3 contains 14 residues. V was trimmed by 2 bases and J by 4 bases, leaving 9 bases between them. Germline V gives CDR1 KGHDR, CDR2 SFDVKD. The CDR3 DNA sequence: TGTGCCACCAGTGATTCGCTAGGGGCAGATACGCAGTATTTT. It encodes CATSDSLGADTQYF.

The CDR3: CASSQVFGAGELFF. The CDR3 region has the DNA TGTGCCAGCAGCCAAGTCTTCGGGGCCGGGGAGCTGTTTTTT. The chain links TRBV3-1 to TRBJ2-2; D is perhaps TRBD2 (5 bases). CDR3 length equals 14 residues. Trimming removed 1 base at V and 6 bases at J, with 9 bases between. Germline-derived CDR1 and CDR2 are LGHDT and YNNKEL (reference sequence).

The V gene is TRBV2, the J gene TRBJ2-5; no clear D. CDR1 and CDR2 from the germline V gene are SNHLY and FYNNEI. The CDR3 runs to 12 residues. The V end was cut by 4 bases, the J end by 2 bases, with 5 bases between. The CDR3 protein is CASSVRQETQYF. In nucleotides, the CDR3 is TGTGCCAGCAGTGTTCGACAAGAGACCCAGTACTTC.

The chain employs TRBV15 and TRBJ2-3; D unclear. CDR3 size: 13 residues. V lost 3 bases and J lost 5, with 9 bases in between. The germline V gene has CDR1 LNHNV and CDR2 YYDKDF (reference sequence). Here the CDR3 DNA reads TGTGCCACCAGCAGGCCCGGCCAAGATACGCAGTATTTT. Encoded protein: CATSRPGQDTQYF.

The CDR3 loop is CASSQVRQPSPLHF. The CDR3 DNA reads as TGTGCCAGCAGCCAAGTGAGACAGCCTTCACCCCTCCACTTT. The chain uses TRBV14 and TRBJ1-6; D is perhaps TRBD1 (5 bases). This CDR3 contains 14 residues. V gave up 1 base and J gave up 9 bases, with 10 bases separating them. Germline V gene sequence: CDR1 SGHDN, CDR2 FVKESK.

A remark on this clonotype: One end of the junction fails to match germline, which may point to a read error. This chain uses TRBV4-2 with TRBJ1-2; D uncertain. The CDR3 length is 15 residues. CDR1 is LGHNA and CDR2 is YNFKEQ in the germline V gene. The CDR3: CASNQQVGQNYGYTF. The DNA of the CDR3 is TGTGCCAGCAACCAACAAGTAGGGCAGAACTATGGCTACACCTTC.

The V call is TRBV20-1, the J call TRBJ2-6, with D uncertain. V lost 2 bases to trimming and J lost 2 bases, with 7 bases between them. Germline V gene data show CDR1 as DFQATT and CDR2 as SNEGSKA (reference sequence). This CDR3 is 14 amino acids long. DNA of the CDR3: TGCAGTGCTAGATTGCAAACTGGGGCCAACGTCCTGACTTTC. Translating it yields CSARLQTGANVLTF.

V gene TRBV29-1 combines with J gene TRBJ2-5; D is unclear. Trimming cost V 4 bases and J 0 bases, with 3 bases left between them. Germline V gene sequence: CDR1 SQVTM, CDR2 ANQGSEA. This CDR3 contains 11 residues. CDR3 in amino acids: CSVADQETQYF. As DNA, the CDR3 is TGCAGCGTTGCAGACCAAGAGACCCAGTACTTC.

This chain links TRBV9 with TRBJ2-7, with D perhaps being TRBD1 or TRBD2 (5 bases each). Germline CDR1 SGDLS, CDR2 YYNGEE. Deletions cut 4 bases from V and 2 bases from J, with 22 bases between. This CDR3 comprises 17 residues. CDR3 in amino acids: CASSPGNGRDGAYEQYF. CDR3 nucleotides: TGTGCCAGCAGCCCAGGAAACGGCCGGGACGGAGCCTACGAGCAGTACTTC.

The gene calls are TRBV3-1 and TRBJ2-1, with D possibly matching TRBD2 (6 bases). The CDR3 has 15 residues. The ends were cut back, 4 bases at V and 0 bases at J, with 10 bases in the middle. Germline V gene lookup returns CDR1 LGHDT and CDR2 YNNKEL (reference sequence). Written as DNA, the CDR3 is TGTGCCAGCAGCCCCTGGCGGGACTCCTACAATGAGCAGTTCTTC. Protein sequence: CASSPWRDSYNEQFF.

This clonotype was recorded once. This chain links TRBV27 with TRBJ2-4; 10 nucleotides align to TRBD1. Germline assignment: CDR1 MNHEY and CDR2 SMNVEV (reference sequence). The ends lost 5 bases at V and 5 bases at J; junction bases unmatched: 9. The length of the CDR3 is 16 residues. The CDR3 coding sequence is TGTGCCAGCAGTCTCCTGGGACAGGGGCGACAAAACATTCAGTACTTC. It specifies CASSLLGQGRQNIQYF.

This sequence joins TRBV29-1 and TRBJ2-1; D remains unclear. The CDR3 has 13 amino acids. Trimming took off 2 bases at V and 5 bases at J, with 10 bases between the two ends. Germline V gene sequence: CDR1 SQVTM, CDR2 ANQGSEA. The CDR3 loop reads CSVENLQDNEQFF. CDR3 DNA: TGCAGCGTTGAAAATCTCCAAGACAATGAGCAGTTCTTC.

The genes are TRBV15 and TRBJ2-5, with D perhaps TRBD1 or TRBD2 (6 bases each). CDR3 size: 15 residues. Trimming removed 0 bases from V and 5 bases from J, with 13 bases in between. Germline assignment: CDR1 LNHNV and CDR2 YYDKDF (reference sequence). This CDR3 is CATSRERGQEETQYF. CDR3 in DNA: TGTGCCACCAGCAGAGAACGGGGGCAGGAGGAGACCCAGTACTTC.

The CDR3 loop is CSVEQLEKGNHYGYTF. The CDR3 region has the DNA TGCAGCGTTGAACAGTTAGAGAAAGGGAACCATTATGGCTACACCTTC. The chain uses TRBV29-1 and TRBJ1-2; D call uncertain. Trimming took 2 bases from V and 5 from J, leaving 21 bases between them. The V gene's germline CDR1 is SQVTM and CDR2 ANQGSEA. The CDR3 spans 16 residues.

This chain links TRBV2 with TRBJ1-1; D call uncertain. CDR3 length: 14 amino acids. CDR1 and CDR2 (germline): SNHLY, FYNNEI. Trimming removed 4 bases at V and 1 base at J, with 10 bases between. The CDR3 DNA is TGTGCCAGCAGTGTAACGGACGGGAACACTGAAGCTTTCTTT. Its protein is CASSVTDGNTEAFF. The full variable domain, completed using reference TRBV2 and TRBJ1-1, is EPEVTQTPSHQVTQMGQEVILRCVPISNHLYFYWYRQILGQKVEFLVSFYNNEISEKSEIFDDQFSVERPDGSNFTLKIRSTKLEDSAMYFCASSVTDGNTEAFFGQGTRLTVV.

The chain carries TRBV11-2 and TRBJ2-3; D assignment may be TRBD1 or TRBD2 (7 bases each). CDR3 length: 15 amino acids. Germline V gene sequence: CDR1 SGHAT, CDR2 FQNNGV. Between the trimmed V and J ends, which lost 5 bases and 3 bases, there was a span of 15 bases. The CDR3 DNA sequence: TGTGCCAGCAGCCCTAACAGGGGAGGGACAGATACGCAGTATTTT. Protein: CASSPNRGGTDTQYF. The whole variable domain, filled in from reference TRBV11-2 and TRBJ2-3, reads EAGVAQSPRYKIIEKRQSVAFWCNPISGHATLYWYQQILGQGPKLLIQFQNNGVVDDSQLPKDRFSAERLKGVDSTLKIQPAKLEDSAVYLCASSPNRGGTDTQYFGPGTRLTVL.

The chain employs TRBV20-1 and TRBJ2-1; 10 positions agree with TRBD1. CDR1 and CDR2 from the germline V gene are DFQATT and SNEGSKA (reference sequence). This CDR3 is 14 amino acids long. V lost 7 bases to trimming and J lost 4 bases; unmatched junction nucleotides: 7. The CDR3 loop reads CSVTRQGAYNEQFF. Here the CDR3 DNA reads TGCAGTGTCACCCGACAGGGGGCTTACAATGAGCAGTTCTTC.

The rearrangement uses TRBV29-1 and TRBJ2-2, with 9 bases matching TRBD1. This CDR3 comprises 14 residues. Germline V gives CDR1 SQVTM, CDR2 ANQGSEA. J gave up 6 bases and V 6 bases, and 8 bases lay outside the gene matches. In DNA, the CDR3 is TGCAGCGTCCTCCAGTGGGACAGGGCCGGGGAGCTGTTTTTT. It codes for CSVLQWDRAGELFF.